The 19 T cell receptor beta chains below all came from one sample that was sequenced in a study of preoperative IRX-2 immunotherapy in early breast cancer. The treatment was: preoperative locoregional IRX-2 cytokine immunotherapy. Some clones are missing from TCRdb's copy, which holds only in-frame ones; the method was immunoSEQ multiplex PCR. The sample shows approximately 24,000 clones, 80% to 90% of them seen only once. Sequenced material: tumor tissue, taken after IRX-2 immunotherapy. Every receptor here comes from a human donor with breast cancer.

This clone showed up just once. This chain uses TRBV5-8 with TRBJ2-5; D possibly corresponds to TRBD1 (5 bases). CDR1 is SGHTS, CDR2 YDEGEE, per germline. The CDR3 is 15 amino acids. Trimming removed 6 bases at V and 7 bases at J, with 22 bases between. The chain's CDR3 is CASTKRASPQGTQYF. CDR3 nucleotides: TGTGCCAGCACAAAGCGAGCCTCCCCCCAGGGGACCCAGTACTTC.

This clone has a handful of counts. The genes are TRBV6-5 and TRBJ2-5, with 8 nucleotides matching TRBD2. The V and J ends lost 6 bases and 2 bases, in that order; junction bases with no gene match: 5. The CDR3 extends over 14 amino acids. CDR1 MNHEY and CDR2 SVGAGI come from the germline V gene. CDR3 amino acids: CASRLGTSQETQYF. The CDR3 DNA follows: TGTGCCAGCAGACTCGGGACTAGTCAAGAGACCCAGTACTTC.

This chain uses TRBV27 with TRBJ2-3; D is ambiguous. Trimming stripped 2 bases from V and 1 base from J, with 4 bases between. The germline gives CDR1 MNHEY, CDR2 SMNVEV (reference sequence). The CDR3 has 13 amino acids. CDR3 sequence (DNA): TGTGCCAGCAGTTTAGCGGGCACAGATACGCAGTATTTT. This translates into CASSLAGTDTQYF.

This clone has only one observation. The V call is TRBV11-2, the J call TRBJ2-1; a possible D gene is TRBD1 (5 bases). CDR3 length: 12 amino acids. Germline CDR1 SGHAT, CDR2 FQNNGV. V gave up 5 bases and J gave up 10 bases, with 12 bases separating them. CDR3 loop: CASSIRAYEQFF. CDR3 DNA: TGTGCCAGCAGCATCAGGGCGTACGAGCAGTTCTTC.

The gene calls are TRBV18 and TRBJ2-7; 9 nucleotides match TRBD2. The J segment lost 5 bases and the V segment lost 2 bases, leaving 7 bases of the junction unmatched. The V gene's germline CDR1 is KGHSH and CDR2 LQKENI. The CDR3 has 15 residues. The DNA of the CDR3 is TGTGCCAGCTCACCAGCTAGCGGGGAGAGGAACGAGCAGTACTTC. It yields the protein CASSPASGERNEQYF.

V is TRBV7-2 and J is TRBJ1-1; no firm D call. The germline gives CDR1 SGHTA, CDR2 FQGNSA. V lost 3 bases and J lost 4, with 15 bases in between. This CDR3 has 15 residues. This chain's CDR3 is CASSFQAGRSTEAFF. In DNA, the CDR3 is TGTGCCAGCAGCTTCCAAGCGGGTAGGAGCACTGAAGCTTTCTTT.

The chain recombines TRBV6-1 with TRBJ1-3; TRBD1 aligns across 7 bases. The CDR3 extends over 14 amino acids. The J segment lost 4 bases and the V segment lost 7 bases, leaving 7 bases of the junction unmatched. The germline gives CDR1 MNHNS, CDR2 SASEGT. CDR3 coding DNA: TGTGCCAGCACCCAGGGGGAGGGAGGAAACACCATATATTTT. Encoded protein: CASTQGEGGNTIYF.

V gene TRBV2 combines with J gene TRBJ1-2, with D maybe TRBD1 (5 bases). CDR3 length: 14 residues. The V gene lost 9 bases and the J gene lost 6 bases, with 20 bases spanning the gap. Germline CDR1 reads SNHLY; CDR2 reads FYNNEI. This CDR3 is CASTNQDRPNGYTF. The CDR3 DNA is TGTGCCAGTACAAACCAAGACAGACCAAATGGCTACACCTTC.

The genes are TRBV11-2 and TRBJ1-3; D remains ambiguous. The V end was cut by 5 bases, the J end by 4 bases, with 12 bases between. The V gene's germline CDR1 is SGHAT and CDR2 FQNNGV. This CDR3 is built from 14 residues. CDR3 region: CASSIQPLGNTIYF. CDR3 DNA sequence: TGTGCCAGCAGCATACAGCCGCTCGGAAACACCATATATTTT.

The gene calls are TRBV10-2 and TRBJ1-2, with D possibly matching TRBD1 (5 bases). Between the trimmed V and J ends, which lost 6 bases and 0 bases, there was a span of 8 bases. The CDR3 consists of 13 residues. From germline, CDR1 is WSHSY and CDR2 SAAADI. DNA for the CDR3: TGCGCCAGCAGCGGGACGGCTAACTATGGCTACACCTTC. Amino acid sequence: CASSGTANYGYTF.

V is TRBV19 and J is TRBJ2-2; TRBD1 is a possible D gene (6 bases). The length of the CDR3 is 19 residues. In germline, CDR1 is LNHDA, CDR2 SQIVND (reference sequence). The V end was cut by 5 bases, the J end by 6 bases, with 28 bases between. CDR3 sequence (DNA): TGTGCCAGTAGTCCCATCATAGCGACAGGCCCATCTAAGGCCGGGGAGCTGTTTTTT. This codes for CASSPIIATGPSKAGELFF.

The chain is built from TRBV30 and TRBJ2-1; D may be TRBD2 (5 bases). CDR3 length: 14 residues. V lost 2 bases, J lost 4 bases, and 12 bases lay in between. CDR1 and CDR2 (germline): GTSNPN, SVGIG (reference sequence). CDR3 nucleotide sequence: TGTGCCTGGAGTTCACACCGGGGTTACAATGAGCAGTTCTTC. Its protein is CAWSSHRGYNEQFF. The full variable domain, in which reference TRBV30 and TRBJ2-1 provide the parts outside the CDR3, is SQTIHQWPATLVQPVGSPLSLECTVEGTSNPNLYWYRQAAGRGLQLLFYSVGIGQISSEVPQNLSASRPQDRQFILSSKKLLLSDSGFYLCAWSSHRGYNEQFFGPGTRLTVL.

A single count supports this clone. The chain couples TRBV30 to TRBJ1-5, with 9 nucleotides matching TRBD1. Trimming cost V 4 bases and J 8 bases; bases outside gene matches: 12. Germline loops: CDR1 GTSNPN, CDR2 SVGIG (reference sequence). The CDR3 spans 15 residues. The CDR3, as DNA: TGTGCCTGGAACCCGGGACAGGGATTTTCCGAGCCCCAGCATTTT. Amino acid sequence: CAWNPGQGFSEPQHF.

The V and J genes are TRBV29-1 and TRBJ2-7; a possible D gene is TRBD2 (6 bases). The CDR3 extends over 13 amino acids. Germline V gene sequence: CDR1 SQVTM, CDR2 ANQGSEA. Trimming stripped 7 bases from V and 2 bases from J, with 15 bases between. The CDR3 region is CSAVGGFPYEQYF. The CDR3 DNA reads TGCAGCGCAGTTGGAGGGTTCCCCTACGAGCAGTACTTC.

The chain uses TRBV6-5 and TRBJ1-2; 7 bases are shared with TRBD1. Germline CDR1 and CDR2: MNHEY and SVGAGI. J lost 11 bases, V lost 0 bases, and 9 bases had no gene match. The CDR3 extends over 14 amino acids. The DNA for the CDR3 is TGTGCCAGCAGTTACTCCCGAGACAGGGTAGATTACACCTTC. Amino acids: CASSYSRDRVDYTF.

The J gene is TRBJ2-5, the V gene TRBV5-1; 8 nucleotides agree with TRBD2. Trimming removed 6 bases from V and 4 bases from J; junction bases left unmatched: 11. The CDR3 runs 15 residues. The germline CDR1 and CDR2 sequences are SGHRS and YFSETQ. The CDR3 protein is CASTGGKGEVETQYF. As DNA, the CDR3 is TGCGCCAGCACGGGGGGGAAGGGGGAGGTAGAGACCCAGTACTTC.

The V and J genes are TRBV19 and TRBJ2-2; 12 nucleotides align to TRBD1. V shed 4 bases, J shed 4 bases, and the junction held 10 bases outside the gene matches. Germline-derived CDR1 and CDR2 are LNHDA and SQIVND (reference sequence). CDR3 length equals 18 residues. CDR3 in amino acids: CASSTPPGQGARTGELFF. CDR3 DNA sequence: TGTGCCAGTAGTACGCCCCCGGGACAGGGGGCGCGCACCGGGGAGCTGTTTTTT.

The chain is built from TRBV27 and TRBJ2-7; TRBD2 is a possible D gene (6 bases). The CDR3 consists of 12 residues. Per germline, CDR1 MNHEY and CDR2 SMNVEV (reference sequence). The ends were cut back, 7 bases at V and 2 bases at J, with 9 bases in the middle. The CDR3 spells CASMGGPYEQYF. CDR3 in DNA: TGTGCCAGCATGGGAGGTCCCTACGAGCAGTACTTC.

This sequence joins TRBV7-2 and TRBJ2-3, with 10 bases lining up with TRBD1. In germline, CDR1 is SGHTA, CDR2 FQGNSA. There are 16 residues in the CDR3. Germline trimming cut 2 bases from V and 0 bases from J; bases unmatched to any gene: 2. CDR3 loop: CASSLQGQGSTDTQYF. CDR3 nucleotide sequence: TGTGCCAGCAGCTTACAGGGACAGGGGAGCACAGATACGCAGTATTTT.